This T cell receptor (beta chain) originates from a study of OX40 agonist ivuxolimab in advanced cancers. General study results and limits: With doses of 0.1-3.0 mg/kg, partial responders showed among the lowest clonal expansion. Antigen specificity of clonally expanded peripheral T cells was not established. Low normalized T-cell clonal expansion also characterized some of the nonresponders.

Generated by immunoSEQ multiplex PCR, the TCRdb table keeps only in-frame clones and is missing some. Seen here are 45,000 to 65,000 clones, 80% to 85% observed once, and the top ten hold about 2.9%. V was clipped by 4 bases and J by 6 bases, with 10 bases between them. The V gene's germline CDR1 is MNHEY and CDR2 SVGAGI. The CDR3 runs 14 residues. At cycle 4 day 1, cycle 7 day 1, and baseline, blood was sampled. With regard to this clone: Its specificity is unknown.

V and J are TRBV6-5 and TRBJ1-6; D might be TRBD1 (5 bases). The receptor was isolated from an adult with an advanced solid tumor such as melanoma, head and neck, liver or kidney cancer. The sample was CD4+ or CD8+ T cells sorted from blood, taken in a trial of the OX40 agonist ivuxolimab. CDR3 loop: CASSWGRVNSPLHF. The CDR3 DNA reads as TGTGCCAGCAGTTGGGGGAGAGTTAATTCACCCCTCCACTTT.